A selection of T cell receptor beta chains follows, all from one sample in a study of T cells after posttransplantation cyclophosphamide. The assay was immunoSEQ multiplex PCR, and TCRdb's table has in-frame clones only and misses some. The table lists about 40,000 clones, less than 95% of them singletons. This specimen was PBMCs, taken roughly 59 days after allogeneic stem cell transplant with posttransplant cyclophosphamide. The receptor source for this set is a male patient aged 60-70 years who received an allogeneic stem cell transplant from a related donor and was CMV-positive. Some T cells may be graft donor cells. CDR3s include the opening cysteine and the closing phenylalanine or tryptophan. The D gene is left open where the match is weak. Only part of the rows carry a size: once, few, many, or a class if the clone is expanded.

>14|TRBV9|-|TRBJ1-2|-
TGTGCCAGCAGCGTAGGACAGGAGAACTATGGCTACACCTTC
CASSVGQENYGYTF
>13|TRBV18|-|TRBJ1-2|-
TGTGCCAGCTCACCGGGACATTTCTATGGCTACACCTTC
CASSPGHFYGYTF
>17|TRBV7-8|-|TRBJ2-2|TRBD2
TGTGCCAGCAGCTTACTAGCGGGGGGGGCAAACACCGGGGAGCTGTTTTTT
CASSLLAGGANTGELFF
>12|TRBV28|once|TRBJ2-5|-
TGTGCCACCCAGGGTTACCAAGAGACCCAGTACTTC
CATQGYQETQYF
>14|TRBV27|once|TRBJ2-7|-
TGTGCCAGCAGTTTTTCGGGAGCCTCCTACGAGCAGTACTTC
CASSFSGASYEQYF
>15|TRBV6-6|-|TRBJ2-5|-
TGTGCCAGCAGGTCCAGGAGGGGTGGTGCAGAGACCCAGTACTTC
CASRSRRGGAETQYF
>14|TRBV18|-|TRBJ1-6|TRBD1
TGTGCCAGCTCACTAGGGACAGACAATTCACCCCTCCACTTT
CASSLGTDNSPLHF
>14|TRBV7-2|-|TRBJ2-7|TRBD2
TGTGCCAGCACCAGACCGGGACTAGCATACGAGCAGTACTTC
CASTRPGLAYEQYF
>14|TRBV7-9|-|TRBJ1-2|-
TGTGCCAGCAGCCCAGATGATATCCTCTATGGCTACACCTTC
CASSPDDILYGYTF
>17|TRBV19|once|TRBJ2-6|-
TGTGCCAGTAGTATGGGGGCACAGGGAATTGGGGCCAACGTCCTGACTTTC
CASSMGAQGIGANVLTF
>15|TRBV5-1|-|TRBJ2-1|TRBD1
TGCGCCAGCAGCTTGTTGGGACAGGGGGACAATGAGCAGTTCTTC
CASSLLGQGDNEQFF
>14|TRBV30|-|TRBJ1-2|-
TGTGCCTGGAGTGTACGAGGTCACAACTATGGCTACACCTTC
CAWSVRGHNYGYTF
>16|TRBV5-6|-|TRBJ2-3|TRBD2
TGTGCCAGCAGCTTGTGGGCAGCGGGGTCGGTAGATACGCAGTATTTT
CASSLWAAGSVDTQYF
>14|TRBV5-8|-|TRBJ2-4|TRBD1
TGTGCCAGCAGCCTCCGGGACAGGGGTGACATTCAGTACTTC
CASSLRDRGDIQYF
>15|TRBV27|once|TRBJ1-2|TRBD1
TGTGCCAGCAGTTTCCGGGACAGGTCGATCTATGGCTACACCTTC
CASSFRDRSIYGYTF
>15|TRBV15|-|TRBJ2-5|TRBD2
TGTGCCACCTTTCTAGCGGGGGGGCCGGAGGAGACCCAGTACTTC
CATFLAGGPEETQYF
>14|TRBV7-2|-|TRBJ2-3|TRBD2
TGTGCCAGCAGCCCGGGACTAGCGACAGATACGCAGTATTTT
CASSPGLATDTQYF
>14|TRBV5-5|-|TRBJ1-1|-
TGTGCCAGCATCCGGAGCAGTCAGGGGATGGGGGCTTTCTTT
CASIRSSQGMGAFF
>14|TRBV30|-|TRBJ1-5|TRBD1
TGTGCCTGGAGTCCGGGACAGGGCAATCAGCCCCAGCATTTT
CAWSPGQGNQPQHF
>16|TRBV4-1|-|TRBJ1-5|-
TGCGCCAGCAGCCAAACGGGCACAGGTTTAATCGGGCCCCAGCATTTT
CASSQTGTGLIGPQHF
>13|TRBV6-6|few|TRBJ1-5|-
TGTGCCAGCACCCTCTCGACAAATCAGCCCCAGCATTTT
CASTLSTNQPQHF
>16|TRBV30|once|TRBJ1-1|TRBD1
TGTGCCTGGAGTGCCTACAGGGGGCAGGAGGGCACTGAAGCTTTCTTT
CAWSAYRGQEGTEAFF